Given below is one T cell receptor (beta chain) in context. This entry comes from a study of blood T cell repertoires in COVID-19. Libraries were prepared by immunoSEQ multiplex PCR; TCRdb keeps only in-frame clonotypes and omits some of them. The repertoire has roughly 150,000 clones, about 92% of them found once; the top ten carry roughly a sixth. This CDR3 comprises 16 residues. This rearrangement joins TRBV21-1 to TRBJ2-1; TRBD1 was called by the table and not checked on the DNA. TRBV21-1 is listed as a pseudogene. The sample consisted of peripheral blood. The source of this sequence is a man between 60 and 75 years old with active or convalescent COVID-19. For the CDR3, the DNA is TGTGCCAGCAGCAAAGGGGACAGGGTCAATTACAATGAGCAGTTCTTC. Residues: CASSKGDRVNYNEQFF.